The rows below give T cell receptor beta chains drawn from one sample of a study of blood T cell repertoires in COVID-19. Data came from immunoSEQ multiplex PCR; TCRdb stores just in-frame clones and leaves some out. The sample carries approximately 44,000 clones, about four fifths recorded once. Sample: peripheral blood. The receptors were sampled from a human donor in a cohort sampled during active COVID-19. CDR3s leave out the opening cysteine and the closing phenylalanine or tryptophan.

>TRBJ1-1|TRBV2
ASSPALGADTEAF
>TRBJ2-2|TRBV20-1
SASNSHTGELF
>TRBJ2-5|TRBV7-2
ASSLAGGAGTQY
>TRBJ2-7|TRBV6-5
ASGRTSAYEQY
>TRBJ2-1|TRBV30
AWPFREQYSNEQF
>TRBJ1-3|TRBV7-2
ASSSRQHSGNTIY
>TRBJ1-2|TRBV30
AWSPQDSTGYT
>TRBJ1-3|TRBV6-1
ASSEAGTGAYTIY
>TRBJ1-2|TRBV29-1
SVEEDRAQNGYT
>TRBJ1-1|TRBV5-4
ASSLYRELNTEAF
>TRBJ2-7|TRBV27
ASSLFAGDEQY
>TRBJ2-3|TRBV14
ASSRGLAGGIDTQY
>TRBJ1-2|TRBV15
ATSRDRGHINYGYT
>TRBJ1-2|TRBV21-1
ASSNSFRARQKDGYT
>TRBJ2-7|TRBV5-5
ASSLWDRDHEQY
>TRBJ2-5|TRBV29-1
SVETGIETQY
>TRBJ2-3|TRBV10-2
ASSEMGGRVTDTQY
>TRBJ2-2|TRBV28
ASSLMQGGSGELF
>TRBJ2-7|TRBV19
ASSKGTGESYEQY
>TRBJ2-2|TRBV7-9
ASSFVSLRQGNTGELF
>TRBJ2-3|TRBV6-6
ASSYSQAGGAQY
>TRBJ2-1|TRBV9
ASSVAGGGWNEQF
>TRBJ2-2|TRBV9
ASSGRNRGELF
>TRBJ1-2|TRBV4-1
ASRGWVRGVGYT
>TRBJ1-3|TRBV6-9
ASSLRSSGNTIY